The 21 T cell receptor beta chains given below trace back to one sample, sequenced in a study of Siglec-9 on CD8 T cells in melanoma. Sequenced by immunoSEQ multiplex PCR; TCRdb stores in-frame clones only, minus some. The table lists about 36,000 clones, roughly four fifths of them singletons. Sequenced: Siglec-9- CD8+ T cells sorted from blood. These receptor sequences come from a human donor in good health.

This clone occurred a few times. The V call is TRBV7-6, the J call TRBJ2-7, with D possibly being TRBD1 or TRBD2 (5 bases each). The V end lost 6 bases, the J end lost 3 bases, and 18 bases lay between the germline ends. Germline CDR1 and CDR2: SGHVS and FNYEAQ. This CDR3 has 15 amino acids. The CDR3 DNA reads TGTGCCAGCAGTGCGACCCGGGACGGGGACTACGAGCAGTACTTC. Its translation: CASSATRDGDYEQYF.

The CDR3 DNA is TGCGCCAGCAGTCAACTAGCGGGAGGAGGGGATACGCAGTATTTT. Translated, it gives CASSQLAGGGDTQYF. The chain has TRBV10-1 and TRBJ2-3, with 12 bases aligning to TRBD2. With 5 bases clipped from V and 6 bases from J, the junction kept 6 bases outside the gene matches. Germline V gives CDR1 WNHNN, CDR2 SYGVQD (reference sequence). The CDR3 has 15 residues.

V gene TRBV7-9 combines with J gene TRBJ2-1; no reliable D call. Per germline, CDR1 SEHNR and CDR2 FQNEAQ (reference sequence). The CDR3 contains 15 residues. Deletions cut 2 bases from V and 0 bases from J, with 8 bases between. CDR3 nucleotides: TGTGCCAGCAGCTTAAGAGGTAGCTCCTACAATGAGCAGTTCTTC. This gives the protein CASSLRGSSYNEQFF.

The gene calls are TRBV27 and TRBJ2-7; weak D call: TRBD2 (6 bases). The germline CDR1 and CDR2 sequences are MNHEY and SMNVEV (reference sequence). The CDR3 loop spans 15 amino acids. V was trimmed by 2 bases and J by 3 bases, leaving 14 bases between them. The CDR3 region is CASSLGGGLNYEQYF. CDR3 sequence (DNA): TGTGCCAGCAGTTTAGGTGGGGGACTCAACTACGAGCAGTACTTC.

V and J are TRBV6-1 and TRBJ1-5, with D uncertain. The germline CDR1 and CDR2 sequences are MNHNS and SASEGT. This CDR3 is built from 16 residues. V lost 4 bases, J lost 0 bases, and 13 bases lay in between. The CDR3 is CASSVAGFYSNQPQHF. The CDR3 region has the DNA TGTGCCAGCAGTGTGGCAGGTTTCTATAGCAATCAGCCCCAGCATTTT.

This rearrangement joins TRBV29-1 to TRBJ2-1, with 8 bases aligning to TRBD1. This CDR3 comprises 15 residues. Looked up from germline, CDR1 is SQVTM and CDR2 is ANQGSEA. Trimming removed 7 bases from V and 3 bases from J; junction bases left unmatched: 11. The CDR3 here is CSALAGTGYYNEQFF. Written as DNA, the CDR3 is TGCAGCGCCCTTGCCGGGACAGGATACTACAATGAGCAGTTCTTC.

The J gene is TRBJ2-2, the V gene TRBV5-6; D unclear. Germline V gives CDR1 SGHDT, CDR2 YYEEEE. The CDR3 has 16 amino acids. Trimming took 0 bases from V and 0 from J, leaving 9 bases between them. The CDR3 is CASSLAEASNTGELFF. DNA for the CDR3: TGTGCCAGCAGCTTGGCGGAAGCTTCGAACACCGGGGAGCTGTTTTTT. Supplemented by reference TRBV5-6 and TRBJ2-2, the full variable domain reads DAGVTQSPTHLIKTRGQQVTLRCSPKSGHDTVSWYQQALGQGPQFIFQYYEEEERQRGNFPDRFSGHQFPNYSSELNVNALLLGDSALYLCASSLAEASNTGELFFGEGSRLTVL.

V and J are TRBV27 and TRBJ1-5; a possible D gene is TRBD1 (5 bases). The CDR3 is 17 amino acids. The germline gives CDR1 MNHEY, CDR2 SMNVEV (reference sequence). Trimming took off 5 bases at V and 2 bases at J, with 19 bases between the two ends. CDR3 nucleotides: TGTGCCAGCAGTGCCTTTGGGTGGGGCGAGGGCAATCAGCCCCAGCATTTT. The encoded protein is CASSAFGWGEGNQPQHF.

This chain links TRBV10-1 with TRBJ2-3, with D unclear. Trimming cost V 3 bases and J 5 bases, with 6 bases left between them. The CDR3 is 12 amino acids. Germline CDR1 and CDR2: WNHNN and SYGVQD (reference sequence). CDR3 protein: CASSEEVDTQYF. The DNA for the CDR3 is TGCGCCAGCAGTGAAGAGGTAGATACGCAGTATTTT.

The J gene is TRBJ2-7, the V gene TRBV28, with D tentatively TRBD1 (6 bases). Trimming shortened V by 5 bases and J by 1 base, and 12 bases separated the two germline ends. Per the germline V gene, CDR1 is MDHEN and CDR2 is SYDVKM. This CDR3 contains 14 residues. For the CDR3, the DNA is TGTGCCAGCAGTCGAGACAGGACTTCCTACGAGCAGTACTTC. This sequence encodes CASSRDRTSYEQYF.

This chain links TRBV6-1 with TRBJ2-1; D not resolved. Germline V CDR1 and CDR2: MNHNS, SASEGT. This CDR3 spans 14 amino acids. Trimming cost V 0 bases and J 3 bases, with 6 bases left between them. CDR3 nucleotide sequence: TGTGCCAGCAGTGAAGCTCGCTACTACAATGAGCAGTTCTTC. Its translation: CASSEARYYNEQFF.

In regard to this clone: The junction shows a germline mismatch at one end, possibly a read error. The gene calls are TRBV7-7 and TRBJ2-3; tentatively, D is TRBD1 or TRBD2 (5 bases each). Germline CDR1 reads SSHAT; CDR2 reads FNYEAQ (reference sequence). The CDR3 length is 15 residues. Here the CDR3 reads CASSLTPGRTDTQYF. CDR3 DNA sequence: TGTGCTAGCAGCTTGACACCGGGGCGCACAGATACGCAGTATTTT. Drawing the rest from reference TRBV7-7 and TRBJ2-3, the complete variable domain is GAGVSQSPRYKVTKRGQDVTLRCDPISSHATLYWYQQALGQGPEFLTYFNYEAQPDKSGLPSDRFSAERPEGSISTLTIQRTEQRDSAMYRCASSLTPGRTDTQYFGPGTRLTVL.

CDR3 sequence: CSAGWGGAYEQYF. The DNA for the CDR3 is TGCAGCGCCGGGTGGGGAGGGGCCTACGAGCAGTACTTC. The gene calls are TRBV29-1 and TRBJ2-7; 7 bases fit TRBD2. This CDR3 is 13 amino acids long. CDR1 is SQVTM and CDR2 is ANQGSEA in the germline V gene. V shed 7 bases and J 2 bases; nucleotides not matched to a gene: 8.

V gene TRBV18 combines with J gene TRBJ1-5; 7 bases line up with TRBD1. The CDR3 is 15 amino acids. Germline trimming cut 6 bases from V and 5 bases from J; bases unmatched to any gene: 10. The germline V gene has CDR1 KGHSH and CDR2 LQKENI. CDR3 region: CASSLGTEGDQPQHF. As DNA, the CDR3 is TGTGCCAGCTCCCTAGGGACAGAAGGGGATCAGCCCCAGCATTTT.

Regarding this clone: The DNA is left out, because the CDR3 cannot be placed on it with certainty; the CDR3 is given as TCRdb lists it. The chain links TRBV7-9 to TRBJ1-4. The CDR3 has 16 amino acids, counting both end residues. Germline values: CDR1 SEHNR, CDR2 FQNEAQ (reference sequence). CDR3 region: CASSFSVRGADEKLFF.

This chain links TRBV6-4 with TRBJ2-1; 13 nucleotides match TRBD2. The CDR3 length is 14 residues. The germline V gene has CDR1 MRHNA and CDR2 SNTAGT. The V segment lost 9 bases and the J segment 8 bases; nucleotides outside the gene matches: 7. The CDR3 sequence is CASSRTSGSDEQFF. As DNA, the CDR3 is TGTGCCAGTAGTAGGACTAGCGGGAGCGATGAGCAGTTCTTC.

The rearrangement links TRBV4-1 to TRBJ1-1; a weak D match, TRBD1 (5 bases). The CDR3 sequence is 14 residues long. The V end was cut by 4 bases, the J end by 0 bases, with 9 bases between. Germline V CDR1 and CDR2: MGHRA, YSYEKL. In nucleotides, the CDR3 is TGCGCCAGCAGCCTAGGGGACCTGAACACTGAAGCTTTCTTT. It is translated as CASSLGDLNTEAFF.

This chain links TRBV4-1 with TRBJ1-2, with D perhaps TRBD1 (5 bases). Trimming shortened V by 7 bases and J by 7 bases, and 13 bases separated the two germline ends. The CDR3 covers 12 residues. Germline V lookup: CDR1 MGHRA, CDR2 YSYEKL. CDR3 loop: CASTGAGTGYTF. CDR3 nucleotides: TGCGCCAGCACTGGGGCAGGGACTGGCTACACCTTC.

The chain employs TRBV2 and TRBJ1-3; unclear D gene. In germline, CDR1 is SNHLY, CDR2 FYNNEI. The CDR3 runs to 14 residues. Deletions cut 2 bases from V and 0 bases from J, with 5 bases between. CDR3 loop: CASSELPSGNTIYF. The CDR3 bases are TGTGCCAGCAGTGAACTCCCCTCTGGAAACACCATATATTTT.

The rearrangement uses TRBV5-1 and TRBJ2-5, with D maybe TRBD1 (8 bases). The germline V and J ends were trimmed by 4 bases and 5 bases, with 15 bases remaining between them. Germline loops: CDR1 SGHRS, CDR2 YFSETQ. CDR3 length: 14 residues. CDR3 region: CASSATGEGETQYF. The CDR3 DNA sequence: TGCGCCAGCAGCGCGACAGGGGAGGGGGAGACCCAGTACTTC.

This chain links TRBV2 with TRBJ1-5; D uncertain. CDR3 length: 12 residues. Germline values: CDR1 SNHLY, CDR2 FYNNEI. Between the trimmed V and J ends, which lost 4 bases and 5 bases, there was a span of 6 bases. In nucleotides, the CDR3 is TGTGCCAGCAGTGTCAACCATCAGCCCCAGCATTTT. Encoded protein: CASSVNHQPQHF.